The clone carrying this T cell receptor beta chain was picked up a small number of times. Time point meaning: peripheral blood 6 weeks after treatment start. The data belong to a study of PD-L1 blockade in urothelial cancer. Study in general: Between 0 and 3 prior chemotherapy regimens had been given to patients.

Method: immunoSEQ multiplex PCR; TCRdb's copy keeps in-frame clones and lacks some. The sample shows 40,000 to 45,000 clones, 83% of them seen only once. The CDR3 contains 15 residues. Trimming removed 5 bases from V and 1 base from J; junction bases left unmatched: 4. Germline V gene data show CDR1 as SGHAT and CDR2 as FQNNGV. The sample in question was PBMCs, obtained around atezolizumab (anti-PD-L1) treatment. The gene calls are TRBV11-2 and TRBJ2-3; 9 bases are shared with TRBD1. The receptor was isolated from a man aged 55 to 69 with urothelial cancer. This CDR3 is CASSGDRARTDTQYF. As DNA, the CDR3 is TGTGCCAGCAGCGGGGACAGGGCCCGCACAGATACGCAGTATTTT.